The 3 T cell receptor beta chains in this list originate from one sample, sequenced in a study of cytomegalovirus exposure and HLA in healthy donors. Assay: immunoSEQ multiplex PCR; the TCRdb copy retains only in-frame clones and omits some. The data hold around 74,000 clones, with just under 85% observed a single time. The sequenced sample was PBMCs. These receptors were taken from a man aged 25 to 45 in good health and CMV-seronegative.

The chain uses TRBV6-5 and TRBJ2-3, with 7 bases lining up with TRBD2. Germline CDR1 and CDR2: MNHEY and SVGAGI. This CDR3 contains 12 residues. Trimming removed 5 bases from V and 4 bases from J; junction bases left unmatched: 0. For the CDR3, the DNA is TGTGCCAGCAGTGGACTAGCAGATACGCAGTATTTT. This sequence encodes CASSGLADTQYF.

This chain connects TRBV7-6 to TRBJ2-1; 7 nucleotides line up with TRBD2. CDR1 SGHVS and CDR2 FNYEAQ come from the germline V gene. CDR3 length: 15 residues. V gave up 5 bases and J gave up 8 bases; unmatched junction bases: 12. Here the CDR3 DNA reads TGTGCCAGCAGCCCGGTCCCTATGGGGAGGGATGAGCAGTTCTTC. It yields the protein CASSPVPMGRDEQFF.

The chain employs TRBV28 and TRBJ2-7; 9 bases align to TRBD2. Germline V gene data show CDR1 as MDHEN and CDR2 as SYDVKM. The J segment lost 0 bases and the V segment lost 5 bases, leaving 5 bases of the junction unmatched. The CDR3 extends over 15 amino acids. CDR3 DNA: TGTGCCAGCAGTCTAGCGGGGACCACCTCCTACGAGCAGTACTTC. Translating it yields CASSLAGTTSYEQYF.